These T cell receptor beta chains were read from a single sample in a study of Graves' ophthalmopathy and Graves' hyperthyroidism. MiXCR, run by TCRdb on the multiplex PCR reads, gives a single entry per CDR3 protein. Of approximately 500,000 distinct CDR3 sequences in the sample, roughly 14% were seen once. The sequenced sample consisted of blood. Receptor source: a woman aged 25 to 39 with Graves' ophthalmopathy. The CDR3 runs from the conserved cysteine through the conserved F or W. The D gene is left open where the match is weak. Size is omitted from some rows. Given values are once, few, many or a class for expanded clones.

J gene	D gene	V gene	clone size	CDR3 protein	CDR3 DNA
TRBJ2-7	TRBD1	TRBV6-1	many	CASSETGTGEQYF	TGTGCCAGCAGCGAGACAGGGACGGGTGAGCAGTACTTC
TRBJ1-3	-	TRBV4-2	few	CASSRPQGAGNTIYF	TGTGCCAGCAGCCGCCCACAGGGTGCTGGAAACACCATATATTTT
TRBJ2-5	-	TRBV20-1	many	CSARDLWTQYF	TGCAGTGCTAGAGATCTATGGACCCAGTACTTC
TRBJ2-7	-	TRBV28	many	CASSSRDTAYEQYF	TGTGCCAGCAGCTCAAGGGACACAGCCTACGAGCAGTACTTC
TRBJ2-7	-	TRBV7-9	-	CASSFEGGTYEQYF	TGTGCCAGCAGCTTTGAGGGGGGAACCTACGAGCAGTACTTC
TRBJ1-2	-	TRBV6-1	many	CAAMEYGYTF	TGTGCAGCAATGGAGTATGGCTACACCTTC
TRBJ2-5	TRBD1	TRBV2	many	CASSEESPLTGGETQYF	TGTGCCAGCAGTGAAGAGTCCCCTCTGACAGGGGGCGAGACCCAGTACTTC
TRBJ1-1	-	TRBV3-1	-	CASSQVSRNTEAFF	TGTGCCAGCAGCCAAGTGTCTAGGAACACTGAAGCTTTCTTT
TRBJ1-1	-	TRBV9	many	CASSVVGGKNTEAFF	TGTGCCAGCAGCGTAGTTGGTGGGAAGAACACTGAAGCTTTCTTT
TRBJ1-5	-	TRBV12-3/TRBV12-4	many	CASRITGRNQPQHF	TGTGCCAGCAGAATTACGGGAAGGAATCAGCCCCAGCATTTT
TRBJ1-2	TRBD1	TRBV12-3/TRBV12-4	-	CASSATGTEDYGYTF	TGTGCCAGCAGTGCTACCGGGACAGAGGACTATGGCTACACCTTC
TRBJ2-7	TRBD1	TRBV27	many	CASSSGQGVYEQYF	TGTGCCAGCAGTTCGGGACAGGGGGTATACGAGCAGTACTTC
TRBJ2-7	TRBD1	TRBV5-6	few	CASSLGDRAPYEQYF	TGTGCCAGCAGCTTGGGGGACAGGGCCCCCTACGAGCAGTACTTC
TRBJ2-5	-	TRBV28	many	CASSFRGIQETQYF	TGTGCCAGCAGTTTTAGGGGGATCCAAGAGACCCAGTACTTC
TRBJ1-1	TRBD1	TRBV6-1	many	CASSQNDRVANTEAFF	TGTGCCAGCAGTCAAAATGACAGGGTTGCGAACACTGAAGCTTTCTTT
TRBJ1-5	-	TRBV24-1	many	CATSDTGPPQHF	TGTGCCACCAGTGACACGGGACCTCCCCAGCATTTT
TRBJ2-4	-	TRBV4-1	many	CASSQESQGWGAKNIQYF	TGCGCCAGCAGCCAAGAGAGCCAGGGTTGGGGAGCCAAAAACATTCAGTACTTC
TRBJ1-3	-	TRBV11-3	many	CASSSGPSPGNTIYF	TGTGCCAGCAGCTCGGGACCGAGCCCTGGAAACACCATATATTTT
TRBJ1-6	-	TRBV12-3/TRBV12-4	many	CASSTDGLNSPLHF	TGTGCCAGCAGTACGGACGGGCTCAATTCACCCCTCCACTTT
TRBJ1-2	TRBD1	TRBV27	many	CASSPHRGHGYTF	TGTGCCAGCAGTCCCCACAGGGGGCATGGCTACACCTTC
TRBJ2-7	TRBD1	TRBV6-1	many	CASRPGGQGIGYF	TGTGCCAGCAGGCCGGGTGGACAGGGCATCGGGTACTTC
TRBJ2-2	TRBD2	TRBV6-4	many	CASSDSMSSGGAGELFF	TGTGCCAGCAGTGACTCGATGTCTAGCGGGGGGGCCGGGGAGCTGTTTTTT
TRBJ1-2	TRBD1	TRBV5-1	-	CASSLSRQGARGYTF	TGCGCCAGCAGCTTGTCGCGACAGGGGGCGCGTGGCTACACCTTC
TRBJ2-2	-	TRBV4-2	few	CASSQVISLSGELFF	TGTGCCAGCAGCCAAGTAATTAGCTTGAGCGGGGAGCTGTTTTTT
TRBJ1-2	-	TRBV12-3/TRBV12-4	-	CASSLEGAGGYTF	TGTGCCAGCAGTTTAGAAGGGGCTGGTGGCTACACCTTC
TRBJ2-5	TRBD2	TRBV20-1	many	CSVSGLAGETQYF	TGCAGTGTCTCTGGACTAGCCGGGGAGACCCAGTACTTC
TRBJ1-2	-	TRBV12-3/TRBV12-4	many	CASSFLAGGDGYTF	TGTGCCAGCAGTTTTCTGGCTGGAGGAGATGGCTACACCTTC
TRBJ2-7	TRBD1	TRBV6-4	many	CASRPTPYRGSSYEQYF	TGTGCCAGCAGGCCCACCCCGTACAGGGGTAGCTCCTACGAGCAGTACTTC
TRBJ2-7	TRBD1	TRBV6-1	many	CASTPGQGVSEQYF	TGTGCCAGCACCCCGGGACAGGGGGTTTCCGAGCAGTACTTC
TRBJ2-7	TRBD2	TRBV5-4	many	CASSSPGLAYEQYF	TGTGCCAGCAGTTCGCCGGGACTAGCATACGAGCAGTACTTC
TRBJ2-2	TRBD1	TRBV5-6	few	CASSHDDRVDAGELFF	TGTGCCAGCAGCCATGATGACAGGGTTGACGCCGGGGAGCTGTTTTTT
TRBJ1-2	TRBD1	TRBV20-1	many	CSARQGQGLIYGYTF	TGCAGTGCTAGACAGGGACAGGGGCTTATATATGGCTACACCTTC
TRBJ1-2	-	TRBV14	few	CASSHKTGTLEKDGYTF	TGTGCCAGCAGCCACAAAACCGGGACCCTCGAAAAAGATGGCTACACCTTC
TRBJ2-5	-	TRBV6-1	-	CAISPGIQETQYF	TGTGCCATCAGTCCCGGTATTCAAGAGACCCAGTACTTC
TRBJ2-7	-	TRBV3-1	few	CASSQVETGLDEQCF	TGTGCCAGCAGCCAAGTGGAGACCGGTTTGGACGAGCAGTGCTTC
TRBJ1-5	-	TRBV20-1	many	CSARGDTYQPQHF	TGCAGTGCTAGAGGGGACACTTATCAGCCCCAGCATTTT
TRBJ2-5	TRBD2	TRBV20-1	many	CSARIAGEETQYF	TGCAGTGCTAGGATAGCGGGAGAAGAGACCCAGTACTTC
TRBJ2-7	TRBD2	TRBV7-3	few	CASSLDQLAGGNYEQYF	TGTGCCAGCAGCTTGGACCAACTAGCGGGAGGGAACTACGAGCAGTACTTC
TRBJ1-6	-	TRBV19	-	CASSNGQQVADLHF	TGTGCCAGTAGTAATGGGCAGCAGGTCGCGGACCTCCACTTT
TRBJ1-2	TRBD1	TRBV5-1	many	CASSSQTGSVYTF	TGCGCCAGCAGCTCTCAGACAGGGTCAGTCTACACCTTC
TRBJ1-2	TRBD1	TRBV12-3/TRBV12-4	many	CASSLVGGAEYYGYTF	TGTGCCAGCAGTCTAGTAGGGGGCGCGGAGTACTATGGCTACACCTTC
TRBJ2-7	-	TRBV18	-	CASSPAEGRTYEQYF	TGTGCCAGCTCACCGGCGGAGGGGCGAACCTACGAGCAGTACTTC
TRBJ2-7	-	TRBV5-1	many	CASSLAYGSYEQYF	TGCGCCAGCAGCTTGGCATACGGATCCTACGAGCAGTACTTC
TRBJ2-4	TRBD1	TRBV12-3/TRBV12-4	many	CASSRTGRKNIKYF	TGTGCCAGCAGTCGGACAGGGCGGAAAAACATTAAGTACTTC
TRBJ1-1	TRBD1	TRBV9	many	CASSVGQGTNTEAFF	TGTGCCAGCAGCGTAGGACAGGGGACGAACACTGAAGCTTTCTTT
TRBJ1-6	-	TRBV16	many	CASSQRDTNSPLHF	TGTGCCAGCAGCCAAAGGGACACTAATTCACCCCTCCACTTT
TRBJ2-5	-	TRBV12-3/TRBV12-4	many	CASSLVQSQQETQYF	TGTGCCAGCAGTTTAGTCCAGAGCCAACAAGAGACCCAGTACTTC
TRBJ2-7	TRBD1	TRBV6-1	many	CASSRQGSSYYEQYF	TGTGCCAGCAGTCGACAGGGCTCAAGCTACTACGAGCAGTACTTC